The 2 T cell receptor beta chains in this list originate from one sample, sequenced in a study of T cells expressing NK-cell markers. TCRdb re-called the 5' RACE reads, yielding one record per CDR3 amino acid sequence without DNA. The listing contains 300,000 to 500,000 distinct CDR3 sequences. Sequencing used blood T cells: a sorted CD56 or NKG2C T cell subset, CD4+ or CD8+ T cells, or bulk PBMC T cells (not recorded which). Receptors were obtained from a woman in her forties or fifties in good health.

The rearrangement links TRBV3-1 to TRBJ2-5. Germline V gene data show CDR1 as LGHDT and CDR2 as YNNKEL (reference sequence). This CDR3 region has 12 residues. CDR3 region: CASSSLWETQYF.

J is TRBJ1-2 and V is TRBV10-3; TCRdb calls TRBD1, which cannot be checked without DNA. This CDR3 region has 15 residues. Germline V lookup: CDR1 ENHRY, CDR2 SYGVKD. CDR3 residues: CAISEQGAFNYGYTF.